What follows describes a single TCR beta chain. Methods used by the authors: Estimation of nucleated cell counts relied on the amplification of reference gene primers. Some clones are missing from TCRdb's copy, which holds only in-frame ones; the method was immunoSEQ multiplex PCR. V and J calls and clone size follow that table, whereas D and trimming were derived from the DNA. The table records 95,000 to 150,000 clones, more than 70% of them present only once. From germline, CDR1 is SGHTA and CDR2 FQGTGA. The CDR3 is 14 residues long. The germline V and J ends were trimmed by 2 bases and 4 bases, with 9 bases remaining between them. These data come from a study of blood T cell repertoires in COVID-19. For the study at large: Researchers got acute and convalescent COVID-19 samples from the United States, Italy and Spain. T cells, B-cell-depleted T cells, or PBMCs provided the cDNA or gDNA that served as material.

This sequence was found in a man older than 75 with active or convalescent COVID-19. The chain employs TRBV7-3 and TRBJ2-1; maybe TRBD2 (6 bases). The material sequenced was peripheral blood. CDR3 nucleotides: TGTGCCAGCAGCTTACTGGAGGGTTACAATGAGCAGTTCTTC. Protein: CASSLLEGYNEQFF.